The next 29 T cell receptor beta chains were all read from a single sample in a study of molecular identifiers for immune sequencing clone quantification. A single record per CDR3 protein comes from TCRdb applying MiXCR to the PCR reads. The data hold some 320,000 distinct CDR3 sequences, with about 23% observed a single time. The sample was naive CD8+ T cells from blood, with Jurkat cell RNA spiked in. Subset reported: FACS-sorted CD8+CD4-CCR7+CD45RA+ naive T cells. Receptor source: a human donor in good health. Some libraries in this study had Jurkat cell RNA spiked in.

A remark on this clonotype: One junction end disagrees with the germline gene, perhaps due to a read error. The chain employs TRBV6-5 and TRBJ2-1; TRBD1 matches at 9 bases. This CDR3 is built from 16 residues. The germline V gene has CDR1 MNHEY and CDR2 SVGAGI. The CDR3 spells CASSYITGGAYNGQFF. In DNA form, the CDR3 reads TGTGCCAGCAGTTACATCACAGGGGGCGCCTACAATGGGCAGTTCTTC.

This clonotype occurred many times. The chain employs TRBV28 and TRBJ1-1; 9 bases are shared with TRBD1. CDR1 is MDHEN, CDR2 SYDVKM, per germline. The junction had 1 base not matched to a gene; V was cut back by 5 bases and J by 6 bases. The CDR3 is 12 amino acids. The CDR3 loop is CASSRDRAEAFF. Written as DNA, the CDR3 is TGTGCCAGCAGTCGGGACAGGGCTGAAGCTTTCTTT.

Comment on this clonotype: This may be a read error, as it is one base from a much larger clone. The genes are TRBV7-9 and TRBJ2-6; weak D call: TRBD1 (6 bases). The germline V gene encodes CDR1 SEHNR and CDR2 FQNEAQ (reference sequence). The germline V and J ends were trimmed by 10 bases and 0 bases, with 28 bases remaining between them. This CDR3 contains 20 residues. The CDR3, as DNA: TGTGCCACCGAGCTTAAATTTGGGGACACAGACTCCTCTGGGGCCAACGTCCTGACTTTC. Encoded protein: CATELKFGDTDSSGANVLTF.

This clonotype was recorded at least ten times. This chain connects TRBV29-1 to TRBJ1-1; D gene unclear. Between the trimmed V and J ends, which lost 2 bases and 3 bases, there was a span of 16 bases. This CDR3 has 15 amino acids. Germline loops: CDR1 SQVTM, CDR2 ANQGSEA. The CDR3: CSVELVVSRDTEAFF. CDR3 nucleotide sequence: TGCAGCGTTGAATTGGTGGTCTCGAGGGACACTGAAGCTTTCTTT.

This clonotype was detected only a few times. This chain connects TRBV7-9 to TRBJ1-4; D is undetermined. CDR3 length: 13 residues. V was clipped by 6 bases and J by 3 bases, with 8 bases between them. Germline V CDR1 and CDR2: SEHNR, FQNEAQ (reference sequence). CDR3 bases: TGTGCCAGCAGGAGGACCCCTAATGAAAAACTGTTTTTT. Translated: CASRRTPNEKLFF.

To note about this clonotype: A much larger clone sits a single nucleotide away, making a read error possible. The V call is TRBV5-1, the J call TRBJ2-2; possible D gene TRBD2, 5 bases. The CDR3 is 13 amino acids. The V gene's germline CDR1 is SGHRS and CDR2 YFSETQ. The CDR3 region has the DNA TGCGCCAGCAGCCCTTCCGACACCGGGGAGCTGCTTTTT. This translates into CASSPSDTGELLF. The variable domain in full, completed from reference TRBV5-1 and TRBJ2-2, reads KAGVTQTPRYLIKTRGQQVTLSCSPISGHRSVSWYQQTPGQGLQFLFEYFSETQRNKGNFPGRFSGRQFSNSRSEMNVSTLELGDSALYLCASSPSDTGELLFGEGSRLTVL.

Concerning this clonotype itself: This may come from a read error, since a much larger clone is one base off. J is TRBJ1-2 and V is TRBV12-3 or TRBV12-4; D is ambiguous. The CDR3 totals 13 residues. CDR3 DNA: TGTACCAGCAGCCCCAGTACTAACTATGGCTACACCTTC. Protein sequence: CTSSPSTNYGYTF.

This chain joins TRBV4-3 and TRBJ2-1; D gene unclear. CDR3 length: 16 residues. Germline-derived CDR1 and CDR2 are LGHNA and YSLEER. Trimming removed 0 bases from V and 0 bases from J, with 9 bases in between. The CDR3: CASSQDPVSSYNEQFF. CDR3 DNA sequence: TGCGCCAGCAGCCAAGATCCGGTCAGCTCCTACAATGAGCAGTTCTTC.

V and J are TRBV11-2 and TRBJ2-7; D call uncertain. Looked up from germline, CDR1 is SGHAT and CDR2 is FQNNGV. Trimming pared 4 bases from V and 1 base from J, leaving 17 bases between. The length of the CDR3 is 16 residues. In DNA, the CDR3 is TGTGCCAGCAGCTCCTGGCTGCCAAATATATCCTACGAGCAGTACTTC. Its protein is CASSSWLPNISYEQYF.

This clonotype was picked up many times. The chain is built from TRBV19 and TRBJ2-3; 8 bases match TRBD2. The CDR3 length is 15 residues. Germline V CDR1 and CDR2: LNHDA, SQIVND (reference sequence). V lost 3 bases and J lost 6; bases outside the gene matches: 8. In DNA form, the CDR3 reads TGTGCCAGTAGTATCAGCGGGGGAGTGGTCGATACGCAGTATTTT. It codes for CASSISGGVVDTQYF.

This clonotype was seen repeatedly, ten times or more. The V gene is TRBV28, the J gene TRBJ2-7; the D call may be TRBD1 or TRBD2 (5 bases each). Germline assignment: CDR1 MDHEN and CDR2 SYDVKM. The germline V and J ends were trimmed by 5 bases and 5 bases, with 19 bases remaining between them. The CDR3 consists of 15 residues. CDR3 nucleotide sequence: TGTGCCAGCAGTCCACGGACCGTTTTGGGGGACGAGCAGTACTTC. Amino acids: CASSPRTVLGDEQYF.

V usage is TRBV5-4 and J usage is TRBJ2-5; tentatively, D is TRBD2 (6 bases). The V gene lost 5 bases and the J gene lost 0 bases, with 14 bases spanning the gap. This CDR3 is 15 amino acids long. Germline V gene data show CDR1 as SGHNT and CDR2 as YYREEE (reference sequence). CDR3 loop: CASSENWGDQETQYF. For the CDR3, the DNA is TGTGCCAGCAGTGAAAACTGGGGGGACCAAGAGACCCAGTACTTC.

V gene TRBV12-3 or TRBV12-4 combines with J gene TRBJ2-5; TRBD2 aligns across 8 bases. V dropped 8 bases and J dropped 1; count of bases not matched to a gene: 12. The CDR3 covers 16 residues. The CDR3 spells CASPKSPAGAQETQYF. DNA of the CDR3: TGTGCCAGCCCCAAGAGCCCAGCGGGGGCCCAAGAGACCCAGTACTTC.

This chain links TRBV13 with TRBJ2-7; no firm D call. The V gene lost 5 bases and the J gene lost 6 bases, with 17 bases spanning the gap. Germline assignment: CDR1 PRHDT and CDR2 FYEKMQ (reference sequence). The CDR3 has 14 amino acids. The CDR3 DNA sequence: TGTGCCAGCAGCCCACCAGGTCCCACCCCCGAGCAGTACTTC. This sequence encodes CASSPPGPTPEQYF.

In its sample, this clonotype was seen many times. This sequence joins TRBV11-2 and TRBJ2-5; the D call may be TRBD1 or TRBD2 (5 bases each). CDR1 and CDR2 (germline): SGHAT, FQNNGV. V lost 1 base and J 4 bases, leaving 13 bases between the germline ends. The CDR3 contains 15 residues. The CDR3 DNA reads TGTGCCAGCAGCTTAGCCCCGGCAGGGAGAGAGACCCAGTACTTC. Residues: CASSLAPAGRETQYF.

The chain employs TRBV4-3 and TRBJ1-2, with D possibly matching TRBD1 (5 bases). V dropped 1 base and J dropped 2 bases, with 11 bases sitting between them. Germline-derived CDR1 and CDR2 are LGHNA and YSLEER. The CDR3 has 15 residues. This CDR3 is CASSQVGQGNYGYTF. The CDR3, as DNA: TGCGCCAGCAGCCAAGTAGGGCAGGGAAACTATGGCTACACCTTC.

This clonotype has just a few counts. V is TRBV19 and J is TRBJ1-1, with TRBD1 matching over 8 bases. The CDR3 is made up of 19 amino acids. The ends lost 6 bases at V and 1 base at J; junction bases unmatched: 19. The germline V gene encodes CDR1 LNHDA and CDR2 SQIVND (reference sequence). Here the CDR3 reads CASRGVGSGGALANTEAFF. CDR3 DNA sequence: TGTGCCAGTAGGGGTGTTGGGTCAGGGGGCGCCTTAGCGAACACTGAAGCTTTCTTT.

On this clonotype itself: A much larger clone lies one base from this, so it may be a read error. V is TRBV7-6 and J is TRBJ2-3; the D gene is possibly TRBD2 (5 bases). From germline, CDR1 is SGHVS and CDR2 FNYEAQ. Trimming stripped 5 bases from V and 2 bases from J, with 14 bases between. The CDR3 extends over 15 amino acids. Written as DNA, the CDR3 is TGTGCCAGCAGCGAATCGCGGGCAGCCACAGATACGCAGTATTTT. Protein product: CASSESRAATDTQYF.

This clonotype was seen more than once but under ten times. This chain links TRBV5-1 with TRBJ2-1, with D maybe TRBD1 (5 bases). Germline assignment: CDR1 SGHRS and CDR2 YFSETQ. CDR3 length: 12 amino acids. V was cut by 5 bases and J by 6 bases, with 9 bases left in between. The CDR3 DNA reads as TGCGCCAGCAGACCTCAGGGCAATGAGCAGTTCTTC. Residues: CASRPQGNEQFF.

Note on this clonotype: A clone one base away is much larger, so this may be a read error. CDR3 region: CVSSFGGSNEQYF. Written as DNA, the CDR3 is TGTGTCAGCAGTTTTGGGGGGTCCAACGAGCAGTACTTC. V gene TRBV28 combines with J gene TRBJ2-7; TRBD2 is a possible D gene (6 bases). Germline V lookup: CDR1 MDHEN, CDR2 SYDVKM. The CDR3 is made up of 13 amino acids.

The gene calls are TRBV4-3 and TRBJ2-6; no clear D gene. Germline lookup yields CDR1 LGHNA and CDR2 YSLEER. The V end lost 0 bases, the J end lost 5 bases, and 14 bases lay between the germline ends. There are 17 residues in the CDR3. CDR3 nucleotide sequence: TGCGCCAGCAGCCAAGATGGTCCTCTACTGCGGGCCAACGTCCTGACTTTC. Amino acid sequence: CASSQDGPLLRANVLTF.

Only a few counts were recorded for this clonotype. This rearrangement joins TRBV12-3 or TRBV12-4 to TRBJ2-3, with 11 bases identical to TRBD2. The CDR3 consists of 16 residues. V gave up 5 bases and J gave up 5 bases; unmatched junction bases: 9. CDR3 protein: CASSILLAGGKDTQYF. CDR3 DNA sequence: TGTGCCAGCAGTATCCTTCTAGCGGGGGGAAAAGATACGCAGTATTTT.

There are many counts of this clonotype. The V and J genes are TRBV12-3 or TRBV12-4 and TRBJ1-1; 10 nucleotides match TRBD1. V was clipped by 1 base and J by 11 bases; unmatched bases: 4. The CDR3 has 13 residues. CDR3 coding DNA: TGTGCCAGCAGTTTAGGAGACAGGGGGCATGCTTTCTTT. This translates into CASSLGDRGHAFF.

Remarks on this clonotype: It may be a read error: a sequence one base away is much more abundant. The V call is TRBV7-9, the J call TRBJ2-7; TRBD1 aligns across 9 bases. Germline loops: CDR1 SEHNR, CDR2 FQNEAQ (reference sequence). V lost 8 bases, J lost 4 bases, and 9 bases stayed unmatched. CDR3 length: 14 residues. CDR3 coding DNA: TGTGCCAGCGGCTCTCGGGACAGGGCGTACGAGCAGTACTTC. Residues: CASGSRDRAYEQYF.

This clonotype occurred a few times. The CDR3 spells CASSKDRLPLTVYGYTF. CDR3 in DNA: TGTGCCAGCAGCAAAGACAGGCTCCCCCTGACTGTCTATGGCTACACCTTC. The V call is TRBV21-1, the J call TRBJ1-2; no DNA check was done on the table's D call, TRBD1. TRBV21-1 is termed a pseudogene. This CDR3 comprises 17 residues.

This clonotype was observed a handful of times. J is TRBJ1-1 and V is TRBV20-1, with 8 nucleotides matching TRBD1. Trimming took 4 bases from V and 0 from J; bases not matched to a gene: 7. In germline, CDR1 is DFQATT, CDR2 SNEGSKA (reference sequence). The CDR3 is made up of 15 amino acids. CDR3: CSATDREDMNTEAFF. The DNA of the CDR3 is TGCAGTGCTACGGACAGGGAAGATATGAACACTGAAGCTTTCTTT.

Remarks on this clonotype: Possible read error: a much larger clone is one base away. The chain joins TRBV29-1 to TRBJ1-1, with D possibly matching TRBD1 (6 bases). The CDR3 covers 14 residues. The germline CDR1 and CDR2 sequences are SQVTM and ANQGSEA. The CDR3 bases are TGCAGCGTTCACGTGGAAGGACAGAGCCCTGAAGCTCTCTTT. Its translation: CSVHVEGQSPEALF. Drawing the rest from reference TRBV29-1 and TRBJ1-1, the complete variable domain is SAVISQKPSRDICQRGTSLTIQCQVDSQVTMMFWYRQQPGQSLTLIATANQGSEATYESGFVIDKFPISRPNLTFSTLTVSNMSPEDSSIYLCSVHVEGQSPEALFGQGTRLTVV.

In its sample, this clonotype was seen a few times. V and J are TRBV30 and TRBJ2-7; TRBD1 agrees at 10 bases. Germline CDR1 is GTSNPN and CDR2 is SVGIG (reference sequence). J was trimmed by 1 base and V by 3 bases; bases with no gene match: 6. The CDR3 totals 15 residues. The CDR3 DNA is TGTGCCTGGAGGGGGCCGGGACAGGGGTCCTACGAGCAGTACTTC. Protein sequence: CAWRGPGQGSYEQYF.

This clonotype has at least ten counts. This chain links TRBV30 with TRBJ1-1, with D hard to call. This CDR3 is 12 amino acids long. CDR1 and CDR2 from the germline V gene are GTSNPN and SVGIG (reference sequence). Trimming cost V 2 bases and J 1 base, with 5 bases left between them. The CDR3 protein is CAWSNTNTEAFF. The CDR3 DNA sequence: TGTGCCTGGAGTAACACGAACACTGAAGCTTTCTTT.